The clone carrying this TCR beta chain came up a few times. The CDR3 covers 13 residues. The germline V and J ends were trimmed by 1 base and 3 bases, with 6 bases remaining between them. Germline loops: CDR1 SGHNT, CDR2 YENEEA. These data belong to a study of T cell responses to AZD1222 COVID-19 vaccine. The method was immunoSEQ multiplex PCR; TCRdb's version includes in-frame clones alone and lacks a portion of them. The table has about 70,000 clones, 90% seen once. Here the sequenced sample was peripheral blood, taken 28 days after the second AZD1222 dose. The chain is built from TRBV11-3 and TRBJ1-1; no reliable D call. This TCR was sampled from an adult who received the AZD1222 COVID-19 vaccine. The CDR3 DNA is TGTGCCAGCAGCTTAGTAAAGGACACTGAAGCTTTCTTT. Encoded protein: CASSLVKDTEAFF.